This T cell receptor (beta chain) was profiled in a study of shared clonotypes between healthy human individuals. Study conclusions and caveats: Having only a few donors restricted how much genetic and exposure-history diversity was captured.

TCRdb keeps only in-frame clones here, not all; method: immunoSEQ multiplex PCR. This table holds around 2.5 million clones, approximately 93% found once. A word on this clone: Its antigen remains unidentified.

This receptor was taken from a young man in good health. Some clones in this sample may be carry-over from other donors' samples. Sequenced input: naive CD4+ T cells from PBMCs. Subset meaning: CD45RA+ positively selected.

The CDR3 DNA reads TGTGCCAGCAGTTACTCGGGGACCGAGGGCTATGGCTACACCTTC. The encoded protein is CASSYSGTEGYGYTF. V usage is TRBV6-5 and J usage is TRBJ1-2; weak D call: TRBD1 (5 bases). Germline CDR1 and CDR2: MNHEY and SVGAGI. V was clipped by 0 bases and J by 4 bases, with 12 bases between them. CDR3 size: 15 residues.